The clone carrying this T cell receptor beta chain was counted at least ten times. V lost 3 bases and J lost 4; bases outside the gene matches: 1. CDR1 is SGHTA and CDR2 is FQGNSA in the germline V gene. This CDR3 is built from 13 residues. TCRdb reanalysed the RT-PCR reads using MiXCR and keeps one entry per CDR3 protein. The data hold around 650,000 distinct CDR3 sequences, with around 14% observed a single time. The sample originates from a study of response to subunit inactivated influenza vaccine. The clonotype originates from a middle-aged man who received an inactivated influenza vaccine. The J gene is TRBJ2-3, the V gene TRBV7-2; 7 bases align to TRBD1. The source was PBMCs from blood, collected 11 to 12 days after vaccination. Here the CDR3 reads CASSFRGPDTQYF. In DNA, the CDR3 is TGTGCCAGCAGCTTTAGGGGGCCAGATACGCAGTATTTT.